The rows below give T cell receptor beta chains drawn from one sample of a study of T cell responses to AZD1222 COVID-19 vaccine. Repertoires were generated with immunoSEQ multiplex PCR, while TCRdb's copy carries only in-frame clones and drops some. The table records about 88,000 clones, 90% of them present only once. The material was peripheral blood, obtained 28 days after the second AZD1222 dose. The receptor set was obtained from an adult who received the AZD1222 COVID-19 vaccine. CDR3s leave out the opening cysteine and the closing phenylalanine or tryptophan.

V: TRBV19
CDR3: AAGTGALNSPLH

V: TRBV19
CDR3: ASTPATFYNEQF

V: TRBV7-2
CDR3: ASSFSGGPYEQY

V: TRBV5-6
CDR3: ASRRQGWADTQY

V: TRBV14
CDR3: GMGSTGELF

V: TRBV15
CDR3: ATSEGGVRWTDTQY

V: TRBV18
CDR3: ASSPDRGALGNTIY

V: TRBV5-4
CDR3: ASSPGTGIDIQY

V: TRBV27
CDR3: ASSLLGTSGGRPQETQY

V: TRBV11-2
CDR3: ASSLDRAGGADTQY

V: TRBV19
CDR3: ASSKNEGGYT

V: TRBV28
CDR3: ASTRRDTQY

V: TRBV15
CDR3: ATSKSPDRKANEQF

V: TRBV28
CDR3: ASSLIRAGQPQH

V: TRBV5-1
CDR3: ASSLILGGSTGELF

V: TRBV13
CDR3: ASSLGTGTPGQY

V: TRBV5-1
CDR3: ASSFNRGGEQY

V: TRBV6-5
CDR3: ASSYEHYTQY

V: TRBV7-6
CDR3: ASGNPAGGFFNYGYT

V: TRBV28
CDR3: ASSLSARQETQY

V: TRBV19
CDR3: ASSSTQGPYNEQF

V: TRBV5-4
CDR3: ASSLTGIQYEQY